This T cell receptor (beta chain) appears in the sequencing data of a study of blood T cell repertoires in COVID-19. Assay: immunoSEQ multiplex PCR; the TCRdb copy retains only in-frame clones and omits some. The table shows about 190,000 clones, with 65% to 85% occurring only once. Cohort placement rested on clinical history that participants reported themselves. Per germline, CDR1 MNHNY and CDR2 SVGAGI (reference sequence). The CDR3 length is 14 residues. The V gene end was trimmed by 5 bases and the J gene end by 2 bases; junction bases not matched to a gene: 3. The gene calls are TRBV6-6 and TRBJ1-2, with 9 positions matching TRBD1. This receptor was obtained from a woman in her 30s who had recovered from COVID-19. The sequencing sample was made of PBMCs or T cells enriched from blood (not recorded which). CDR3 nucleotide sequence: TGTGCCAGCAGTGGGACAGGGCAGAACTATGGCTACACCTTC. Translating it yields CASSGTGQNYGYTF.